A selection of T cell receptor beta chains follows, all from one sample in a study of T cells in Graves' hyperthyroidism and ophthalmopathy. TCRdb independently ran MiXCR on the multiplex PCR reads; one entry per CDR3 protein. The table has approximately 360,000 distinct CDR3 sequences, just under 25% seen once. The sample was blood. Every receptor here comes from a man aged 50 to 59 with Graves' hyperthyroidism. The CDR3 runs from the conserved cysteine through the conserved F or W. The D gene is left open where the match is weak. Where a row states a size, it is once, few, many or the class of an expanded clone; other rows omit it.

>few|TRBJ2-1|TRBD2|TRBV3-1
CASSQSLGGSHNEQFF
TGTGCCAGCAGCCAGAGCTTAGGCGGGAGTCACAATGAGCAGTTCTTC
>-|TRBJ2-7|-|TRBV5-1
CASSPEGSYSYEQYF
TGCGCCAGCAGCCCGGAGGGTAGTTATTCCTACGAGCAGTACTTC
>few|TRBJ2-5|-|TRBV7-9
CASSRSLGAMETQYF
TGTGCCAGCAGCCGAAGTCTGGGGGCAATGGAGACCCAGTACTTC
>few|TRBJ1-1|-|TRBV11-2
CASSSDSLEAFF
TGTGCCAGCAGCTCTGACAGCCTTGAAGCTTTCTTT
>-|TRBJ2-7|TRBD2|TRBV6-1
CASSPREGVYEQYF
TGTGCCAGCAGTCCCCGGGAGGGGGTCTACGAGCAGTACTTC
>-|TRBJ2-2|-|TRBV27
CASSQTRGTGELFF
TGTGCCAGCAGTCAAACCCGGGGGACCGGGGAGCTGTTTTTT
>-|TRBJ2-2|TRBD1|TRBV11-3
CASSLSWGQGTGELFF
TGTGCCAGCAGCTTAAGTTGGGGACAGGGGACCGGGGAGCTGTTTTTT
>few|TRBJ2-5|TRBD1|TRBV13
CASSPRDRAQETQYF
TGTGCCAGCAGCCCCAGGGACAGGGCCCAAGAGACCCAGTACTTC
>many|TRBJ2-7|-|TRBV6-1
CASSGTAAVTGVLDEQYF
TGTGCCAGCAGTGGCACCGCCGCGGTCACAGGAGTGCTTGACGAGCAGTACTTC
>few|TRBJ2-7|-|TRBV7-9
CASSTGLYAYEQYF
TGTGCCAGCAGCACGGGACTTTACGCTTACGAGCAGTACTTC
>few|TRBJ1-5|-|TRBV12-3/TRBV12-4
CASSFSLGGRGSNQPQHF
TGTGCCAGCAGTTTTTCCCTAGGTGGCAGAGGGAGCAATCAGCCCCAGCATTTT
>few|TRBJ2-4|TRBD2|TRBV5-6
CASSLATSGTIAKNIQYF
TGTGCCAGCAGCTTGGCGACTAGCGGGACCATAGCCAAAAACATTCAGTACTTC
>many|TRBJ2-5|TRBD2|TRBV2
CASSSGTSGILIQETQYF
TGTGCCAGCAGTTCGGGGACTAGCGGGATCCTAATCCAAGAGACCCAGTACTTC
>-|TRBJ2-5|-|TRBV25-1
CASSEEGAEKTQYF
TGTGCCAGCAGTGAGGAGGGGGCAGAGAAGACCCAGTACTTC
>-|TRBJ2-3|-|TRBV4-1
CASSQEPVSSDTQYF
TGCGCCAGCAGCCAGGAGCCCGTGAGTTCAGATACGCAGTATTTT
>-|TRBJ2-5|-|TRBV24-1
CATSDFGHSKETQYF
TGTGCCACCAGTGATTTTGGACACTCAAAAGAGACCCAGTACTTC
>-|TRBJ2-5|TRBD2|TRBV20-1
CSARGLAGAGETQYF
TGCAGTGCTAGGGGACTAGCGGGAGCCGGTGAGACCCAGTACTTC
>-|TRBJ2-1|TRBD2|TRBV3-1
CASSQDHRTSGRHNEQFF
TGTGCCAGCAGCCAAGATCATAGGACTAGCGGGAGGCACAATGAGCAGTTCTTC
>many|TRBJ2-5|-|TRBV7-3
CASSLKDGTQYF
TGTGCCAGCAGCCTGAAGGATGGGACCCAGTACTTC
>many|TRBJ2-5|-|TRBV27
CASSTRGETQYF
TGTGCCAGCAGTACCCGGGGAGAGACCCAGTACTTC
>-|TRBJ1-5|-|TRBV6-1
CASGHGTRGYNQPQHF
TGTGCCAGCGGCCATGGCACTAGGGGTTACAATCAGCCCCAGCATTTT
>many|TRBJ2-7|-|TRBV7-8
CASSHPFTAYEQYF
TGTGCCAGCAGCCACCCGTTTACGGCCTACGAGCAGTACTTC
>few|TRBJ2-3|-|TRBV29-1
CSVEEGFRGGMSKIDTQYF
TGCAGCGTTGAAGAGGGTTTTAGAGGGGGAATGAGTAAGATAGATACGCAGTATTTT
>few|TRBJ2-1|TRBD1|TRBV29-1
CSGGQGLTEQFF
TGCAGCGGGGGACAGGGGTTAACTGAGCAGTTCTTC
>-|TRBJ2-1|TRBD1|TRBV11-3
CASSFSGGGQDEQFF
TGTGCCAGCAGCTTTTCGGGCGGTGGACAGGATGAGCAGTTCTTC
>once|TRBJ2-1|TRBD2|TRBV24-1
CATSDGVGLAGNNEQFF
TGTGCCACCAGTGATGGAGTGGGACTAGCGGGAAACAATGAGCAGTTCTTC